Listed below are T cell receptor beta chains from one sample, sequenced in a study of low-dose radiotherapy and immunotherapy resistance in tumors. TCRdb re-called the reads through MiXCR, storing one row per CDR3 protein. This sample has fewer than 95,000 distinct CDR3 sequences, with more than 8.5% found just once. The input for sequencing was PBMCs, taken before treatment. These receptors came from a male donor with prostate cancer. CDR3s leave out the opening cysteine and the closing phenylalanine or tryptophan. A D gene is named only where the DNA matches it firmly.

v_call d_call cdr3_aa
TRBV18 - ASSPAGSGEAF
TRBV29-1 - SAPANTGELF
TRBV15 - ATSGRGEQY
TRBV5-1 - ASTNQTSMYLCASRGTYEQY
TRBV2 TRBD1 ASSYRGWNEQF
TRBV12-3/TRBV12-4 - ASNPGPVGITEAF
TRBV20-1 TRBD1 SAMSATGPNTEAF
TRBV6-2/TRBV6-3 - ASSTWETEAF
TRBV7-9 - ASSFGEAKGEGYT
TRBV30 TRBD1 AFTGGRANEKLF
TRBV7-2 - ASSLISVDQPQH
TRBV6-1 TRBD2 ASSVKTGLTSGSSYEQY
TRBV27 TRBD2 ASRRRGSGLSSYNEQF
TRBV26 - ASSSTSGRGETQY
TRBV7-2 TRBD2 ASSLAKGTTFTDTQY
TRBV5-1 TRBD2 ASSLGRLARSYNEQF
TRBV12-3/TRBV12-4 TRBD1 ASRPRGQGGELF
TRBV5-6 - ASSPYDRITQETQY
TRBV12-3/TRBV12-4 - ASSFYICSARPGTDPSYEQY
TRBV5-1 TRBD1 ASSLSGTEIYEQY
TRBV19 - ASSRTVQETQY
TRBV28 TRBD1 ASSPAGGGRGGYT
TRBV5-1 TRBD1 AKTPTGASDTQY
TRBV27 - ASSLSVGELF
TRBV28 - ASSRGAGTDTQY
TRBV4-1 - ASSQEPFPFYEQY
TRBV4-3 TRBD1 ASSYHRGPYEQY
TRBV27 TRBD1 ASSGTGDEQY
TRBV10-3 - AITPGGRSEAF
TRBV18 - ASSPAGYEQY
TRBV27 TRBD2 ASSFRGTSGYNEQF
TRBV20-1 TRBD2 SARDYGRGRDTQY
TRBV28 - ASSFAQHNQPQH
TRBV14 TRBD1 ASSDRGTYNEQF
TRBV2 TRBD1 ASRRQGSGANVLT
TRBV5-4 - ASSPGTENTEAF
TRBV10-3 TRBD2 AIRPAGEVNEQF
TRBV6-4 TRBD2 ASSGSAGAYNEQF
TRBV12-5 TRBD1 ASAKGANTEAF
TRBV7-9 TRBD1 ASSLRQGANEQY
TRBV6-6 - ASSYPHTGFSYEQY
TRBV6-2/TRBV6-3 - ASSHGTRVRELF